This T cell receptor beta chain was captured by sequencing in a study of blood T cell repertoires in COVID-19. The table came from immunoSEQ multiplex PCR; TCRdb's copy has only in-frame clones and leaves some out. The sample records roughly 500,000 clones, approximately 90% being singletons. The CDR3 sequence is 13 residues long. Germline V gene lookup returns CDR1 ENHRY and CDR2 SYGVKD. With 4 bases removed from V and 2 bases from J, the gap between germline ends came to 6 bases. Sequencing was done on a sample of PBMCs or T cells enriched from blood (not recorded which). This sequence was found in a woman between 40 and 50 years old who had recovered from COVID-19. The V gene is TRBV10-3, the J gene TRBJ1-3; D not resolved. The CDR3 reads CAISAQPGNTIYF. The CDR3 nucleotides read TGTGCCATCAGTGCACAACCTGGAAACACCATATATTTT.